The 27 T cell receptor beta chains reported below all come from one sample, sequenced in a study of OX40 agonist ivuxolimab in advanced cancers. The assay was immunoSEQ multiplex PCR, and TCRdb's table has in-frame clones only and misses some. The sample has about 40,000 clones; around four fifths are singletons. Sequences were derived from CD4+ or CD8+ T cells sorted from blood, sampled in a trial of the OX40 agonist ivuxolimab. Receptor source: an adult with an advanced solid tumor such as melanoma, head and neck, liver or kidney cancer.

The chain carries TRBV2 and TRBJ2-1, with unresolved D. This CDR3 comprises 12 residues. The germline V and J ends were trimmed by 1 base and 8 bases, with 6 bases remaining between them. Germline V gene sequence: CDR1 SNHLY, CDR2 FYNNEI. The DNA for the CDR3 is TGTGCCAGCAGTGAAGGATTTGATGAGCAGTTCTTC. Translation gives CASSEGFDEQFF.

CDR3 DNA sequence: TGTGCCAGCAGCTCACAAGGGGGATCGCGGTCACCCCTCCACTTT. Its protein is CASSSQGGSRSPLHF. The chain is built from TRBV7-3 and TRBJ1-6; tentatively, D is TRBD1 (6 bases). Trimming removed 4 bases from V and 10 bases from J, with 17 bases in between. The CDR3 has 15 residues. CDR1 and CDR2 from the germline V gene are SGHTA and FQGTGA.

This chain connects TRBV6-1 to TRBJ1-5; the D gene is possibly TRBD1 (6 bases). This CDR3 comprises 15 residues. The germline V gene has CDR1 MNHNS and CDR2 SASEGT. The V gene lost 6 bases and the J gene lost 0 bases, with 12 bases spanning the gap. The CDR3 sequence is CASRSTGYSNQPQHF. The CDR3 region has the DNA TGTGCCAGCAGGTCAACAGGGTATAGCAATCAGCCCCAGCATTTT.

The chain uses TRBV28 and TRBJ2-4; 8 nucleotides line up with TRBD2. With V trimmed by 5 bases and J by 0 bases, 9 bases remained unmatched. Germline assignment: CDR1 MDHEN and CDR2 SYDVKM. The CDR3 length is 17 residues. The CDR3 nucleotides read TGTGCCAGCAGTCCCCCCGGGGGGGGCTTAGCCAAAAACATTCAGTACTTC. It encodes CASSPPGGGLAKNIQYF.

J is TRBJ2-7 and V is TRBV5-5; TRBD1 is a possible D gene (6 bases). V was shortened by 1 base and J by 0 bases, with 8 bases between the two germline ends. Per germline, CDR1 SGHKS and CDR2 YYEKEE (reference sequence). The CDR3 loop spans 14 amino acids. The CDR3 loop reads CASSLTGTSYEQYF. CDR3 nucleotides: TGTGCCAGCAGCTTGACAGGGACCTCCTACGAGCAGTACTTC.

The CDR3 nucleotides are TGTGCCAGCAGTGGGGGACAGGCCACTGAAGCTTTCTTT. Protein product: CASSGGQATEAFF. V and J are TRBV9 and TRBJ1-1; the match to TRBD1 covers 8 bases. From germline, CDR1 is SGDLS and CDR2 YYNGEE. The junction had 4 bases not matched to a gene; V was cut back by 5 bases and J by 4 bases. This CDR3 contains 13 residues.

The chain couples TRBV4-1 to TRBJ2-2, with 12 bases identical to TRBD2. Germline V CDR1 and CDR2: MGHRA, YSYEKL. The CDR3 spans 20 residues. Unmatched junction bases numbered 11, after V lost 3 bases and J lost 0 bases. The CDR3 loop reads CASSHLGLAGGPTNTGELFF. Here the CDR3 DNA reads TGCGCCAGCAGCCACCTCGGGCTAGCGGGAGGGCCGACGAACACCGGGGAGCTGTTTTTT.

The rearrangement uses TRBV5-1 and TRBJ1-5; 8 nucleotides line up with TRBD1. Germline CDR1 reads SGHRS; CDR2 reads YFSETQ. The junction had 4 bases not matched to a gene; V was cut back by 0 bases and J by 2 bases. The CDR3 runs 16 residues. CDR3 residues: CASSLGDRRGNQPQHF. The CDR3 DNA is TGCGCCAGCAGCTTGGGGGACAGGAGGGGCAATCAGCCCCAGCATTTT.

V gene TRBV6-1 combines with J gene TRBJ1-4, with 8 bases that match TRBD1. In germline, CDR1 is MNHNS, CDR2 SASEGT. CDR3 length: 15 residues. Trimming removed 2 bases from V and 2 bases from J; junction bases left unmatched: 1. DNA for the CDR3: TGTGCCAGCAGTGAATGGACAGGGACTAATGAAAAACTGTTTTTT. It specifies CASSEWTGTNEKLFF.

Only a few counts were recorded for this clone. This rearrangement joins TRBV4-1 to TRBJ1-5; 10 bases agree with TRBD1. CDR3 size: 15 residues. Germline values: CDR1 MGHRA, CDR2 YSYEKL. After removal of 4 bases from V and 6 bases from J, the junction contained 6 bases not matched to a gene. The CDR3 is CASSPRTGGTQPQHF. CDR3 bases: TGCGCCAGCAGCCCTCGGACAGGGGGGACTCAGCCCCAGCATTTT.

The genes are TRBV5-4 and TRBJ2-5; TRBD2 matches 10 bases. Unmatched junction bases numbered 14, after V lost 6 bases and J lost 0 bases. Germline assignment: CDR1 SGHNT and CDR2 YYREEE (reference sequence). CDR3 length equals 18 residues. The DNA for the CDR3 is TGTGCCAGCACCCCGAGCGGGGGGGCGGGAAATTACCAAGAGACCCAGTACTTC. Its protein is CASTPSGGAGNYQETQYF.

J is TRBJ2-1 and V is TRBV7-6, with 8 bases fitting TRBD1. J gave up 7 bases and V 5 bases, and 10 bases lay outside the gene matches. The length of the CDR3 is 15 residues. Germline values: CDR1 SGHVS, CDR2 FNYEAQ. CDR3 nucleotides: TGTGCCAGCAGCAAGGATACAGGGGGGCGTAATGAGCAGTTCTTC. As protein: CASSKDTGGRNEQFF.

The V call is TRBV6-1, the J call TRBJ2-6; D ambiguous. Germline assignment: CDR1 MNHNS and CDR2 SASEGT. Deletions cut 3 bases from V and 3 bases from J, with 6 bases between. This CDR3 region has 14 residues. CDR3 sequence (DNA): TGTGCCAGCAGTGAGCGACTTGGGGCCAACGTCCTGACTTTC. Protein sequence: CASSERLGANVLTF.

V and J are TRBV7-9 and TRBJ1-2, with D possibly matching TRBD1 (5 bases). The V and J ends lost 1 base and 8 bases respectively, with 20 bases between them. CDR3 length equals 16 residues. CDR1 is SEHNR, CDR2 FQNEAQ, per germline (reference sequence). In nucleotides, the CDR3 is TGTGCCAGCAGCTTAGGTGCCAGTCGTGCCAGGGACGGCTACACCTTC. Translated: CASSLGASRARDGYTF.

The V call is TRBV4-2, the J call TRBJ2-1; TRBD2 matches at 9 bases. The CDR3 loop spans 17 amino acids. The germline CDR1 and CDR2 sequences are LGHNA and YNFKEQ. The V segment lost 0 bases and the J segment 4 bases; nucleotides outside the gene matches: 7. The CDR3 DNA follows: TGTGCCAGCAGCCAAGATAGAGCGGGGGGCACGTACAATGAGCAGTTCTTC. Encoded protein: CASSQDRAGGTYNEQFF.

The genes are TRBV6-1 and TRBJ2-7; 9 nucleotides match TRBD1. Per the germline V gene, CDR1 is MNHNS and CDR2 is SASEGT. V was clipped by 2 bases and J by 2 bases; unmatched bases: 1. The CDR3 is 14 residues long. CDR3 amino acids: CASSEYRGPYEQYF. CDR3 coding DNA: TGTGCCAGCAGTGAATACAGGGGGCCCTACGAGCAGTACTTC.

The V and J genes are TRBV4-1 and TRBJ2-4; D gene ambiguous. V lost 1 base to trimming and J lost 10 bases, with 11 bases between them. The CDR3 is 13 residues long. From germline, CDR1 is MGHRA and CDR2 YSYEKL. DNA of the CDR3: TGCGCCAGCAGCCAAGGAGATGTTGGGATTCAGTACTTC. It yields the protein CASSQGDVGIQYF.

This clone came up once. The chain links TRBV6-1 to TRBJ1-4; D is unclear. The length of the CDR3 is 13 residues. Germline V gene data show CDR1 as MNHNS and CDR2 as SASEGT. Trimming cost V 7 bases and J 0 bases, with 6 bases left between them. CDR3 sequence: CASMRATNEKLFF. CDR3 in DNA: TGTGCCAGCATGAGGGCAACTAATGAAAAACTGTTTTTT.

This clone occurred once. The chain is built from TRBV14 and TRBJ2-7; D is perhaps TRBD1 (5 bases). The CDR3 runs to 15 residues. The V end was cut by 6 bases, the J end by 0 bases, with 15 bases between. CDR1 is SGHDN, CDR2 FVKESK, per germline. CDR3 sequence reads: CASRPTWGLSYEQYF. The CDR3, as DNA: TGTGCCAGCAGGCCGACTTGGGGCCTCTCCTACGAGCAGTACTTC.

The V and J genes are TRBV4-1 and TRBJ1-6; 10 nucleotides align to TRBD1. CDR3 size: 16 residues. After removal of 0 bases from V and 8 bases from J, the junction contained 4 bases not matched to a gene. The germline gives CDR1 MGHRA, CDR2 YSYEKL. CDR3 sequence: CASSQEDRGPDSPLHF. CDR3 DNA sequence: TGCGCCAGCAGCCAAGAAGACAGGGGGCCGGATTCACCCCTCCACTTT.

J is TRBJ2-3 and V is TRBV29-1; D gene ambiguous. The CDR3 contains 12 residues. The germline V gene encodes CDR1 SQVTM and CDR2 ANQGSEA. Between the trimmed V and J ends, which lost 2 bases and 3 bases, there was a span of 6 bases. CDR3 protein: CSVEWGTDTQYF. CDR3 nucleotide sequence: TGCAGCGTTGAATGGGGAACAGATACGCAGTATTTT.

The chain employs TRBV11-2 and TRBJ1-2, with TRBD1 matching 7 bases. The germline CDR1 and CDR2 sequences are SGHAT and FQNNGV. Trimming cost V 5 bases and J 4 bases; bases outside gene matches: 10. This CDR3 contains 15 residues. CDR3 in DNA: TGTGCCAGCAGCCTATCGAGGACAGGCGCCTATGGCTACACCTTC. Translation gives CASSLSRTGAYGYTF.

V and J are TRBV7-2 and TRBJ2-1, with 11 nucleotides matching TRBD2. The CDR3 covers 11 residues. The V and J ends lost 8 bases and 13 bases, in that order; junction bases with no gene match: 4. CDR1 and CDR2 from the germline V gene are SGHTA and FQGNSA. The CDR3: CASLAGGLQFF. The CDR3 DNA reads TGTGCCAGCTTAGCGGGGGGGCTTCAGTTCTTC. The full variable domain, with the rest looked up from reference TRBV7-2 and TRBJ2-1, is GAGVSQSPSNKVTEKGKDVELRCDPISGHTALYWYRQSLGQGLEFLIYFQGNSAPDKSGLPSDRFSAERTGGSVSTLTIQRTQQEDSAVYLCASLAGGLQFFGPGTRLTVL.

The chain has TRBV19 and TRBJ2-3, with D possibly matching TRBD1 (5 bases). CDR3 length: 15 amino acids. Trimming left V 3 bases short and J 4 bases short, with 14 bases between. From germline, CDR1 is LNHDA and CDR2 SQIVND (reference sequence). The CDR3 protein is CASSIGRDSADTQYF. The DNA for the CDR3 is TGTGCCAGTAGTATCGGCAGGGATTCCGCAGATACGCAGTATTTT.

J is TRBJ1-2 and V is TRBV4-1; D is unclear. V lost 0 bases, J lost 5 bases, and 13 bases lay in between. This CDR3 has 15 residues. CDR1 and CDR2 (germline): MGHRA, YSYEKL. The CDR3 loop reads CASSQEGRAQYGYTF. Here the CDR3 DNA reads TGCGCCAGCAGCCAAGAGGGGAGGGCTCAATATGGCTACACCTTC.

The chain recombines TRBV5-1 with TRBJ2-3; possibly TRBD1 or TRBD2 for D (5 bases each). In germline, CDR1 is SGHRS, CDR2 YFSETQ. V lost 8 bases and J 4 bases, leaving 17 bases between the germline ends. The CDR3 runs 14 residues. CDR3 sequence (DNA): TGCGCCAGTGGGGGAGTAGCGTGGTCAGATACGCAGTATTTT. It translates to CASGGVAWSDTQYF.

CDR3 residues: CASSLQAQGEGETQYF. DNA of the CDR3: TGCGCCAGCAGCTTACAGGCACAGGGGGAGGGAGAGACCCAGTACTTC. The chain recombines TRBV5-1 with TRBJ2-5; a weak D match, TRBD1 (8 bases). This CDR3 has 16 residues. Trimming left V 2 bases short and J 4 bases short, with 18 bases between. In germline, CDR1 is SGHRS, CDR2 YFSETQ.